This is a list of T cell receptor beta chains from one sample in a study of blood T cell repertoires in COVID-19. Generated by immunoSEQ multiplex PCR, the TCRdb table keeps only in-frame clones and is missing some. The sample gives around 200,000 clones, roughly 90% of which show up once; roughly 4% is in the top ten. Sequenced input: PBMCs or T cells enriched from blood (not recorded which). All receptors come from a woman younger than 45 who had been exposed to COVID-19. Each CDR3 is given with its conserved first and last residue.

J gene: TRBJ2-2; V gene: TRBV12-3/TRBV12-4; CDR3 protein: CASSHRNTGELFF
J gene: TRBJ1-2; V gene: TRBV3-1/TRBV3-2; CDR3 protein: CASSQTQGRSGYTF
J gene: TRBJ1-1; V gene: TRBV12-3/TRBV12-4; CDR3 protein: CASSLMGGKTFF
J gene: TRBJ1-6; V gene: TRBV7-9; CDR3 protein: CASSSGTPLHF
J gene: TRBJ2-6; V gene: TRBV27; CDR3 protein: CASSFSRLAANTLNNSGANVLTF
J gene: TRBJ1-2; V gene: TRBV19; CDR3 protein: CASSDWTGGGYTF
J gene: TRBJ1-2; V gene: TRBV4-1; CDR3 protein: CASSQDVDRGWFGYTF
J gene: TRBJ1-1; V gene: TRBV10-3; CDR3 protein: CAIGGGVNTEAFF
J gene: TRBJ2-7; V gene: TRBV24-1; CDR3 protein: CATSSESSSYEQYF
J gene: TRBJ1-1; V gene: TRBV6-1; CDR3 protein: CASSETLQGVNEAFF
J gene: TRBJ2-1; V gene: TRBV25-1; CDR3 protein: CASSAVPRNEQFF
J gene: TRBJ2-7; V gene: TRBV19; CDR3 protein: CASSMGTDSYEQYF
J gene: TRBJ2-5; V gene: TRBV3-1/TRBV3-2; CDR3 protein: CASSQGLGPRGETQYF
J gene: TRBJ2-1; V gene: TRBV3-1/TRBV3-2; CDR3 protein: CASSHPSSGFSYNEQFF
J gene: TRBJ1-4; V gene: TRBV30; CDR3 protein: CAWSVGTGLNEKLFF
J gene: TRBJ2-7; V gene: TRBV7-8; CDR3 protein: CASSMRQGLYEQYF
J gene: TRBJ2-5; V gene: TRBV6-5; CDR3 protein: CASSYGGRGQETQYF
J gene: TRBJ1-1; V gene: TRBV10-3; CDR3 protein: CAISESTLGASTEAFF
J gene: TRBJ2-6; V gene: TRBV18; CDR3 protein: CASSRQDSGANVLTF
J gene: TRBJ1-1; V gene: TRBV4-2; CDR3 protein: CASSQEVGASEAFF
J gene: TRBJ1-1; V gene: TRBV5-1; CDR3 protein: CASSSRDRGSEAFF
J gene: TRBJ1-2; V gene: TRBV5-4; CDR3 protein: CASSLGRDRGRYGYTF
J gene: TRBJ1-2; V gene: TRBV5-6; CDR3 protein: CASSPPTGNYGYTF
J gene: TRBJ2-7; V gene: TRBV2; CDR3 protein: CASSDLNYEQYF
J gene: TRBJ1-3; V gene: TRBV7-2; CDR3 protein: CASSWLQGDSGNTIYF
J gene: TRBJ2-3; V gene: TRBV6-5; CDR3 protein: CASSYGSRGPTDTQYF
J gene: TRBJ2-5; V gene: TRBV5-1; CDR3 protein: CASSSGTSLQETQYF
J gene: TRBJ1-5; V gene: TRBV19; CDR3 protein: CASSSGTGEIYSNQPQHF
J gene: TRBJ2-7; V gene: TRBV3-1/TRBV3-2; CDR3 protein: CASSPTSEAYEQYF
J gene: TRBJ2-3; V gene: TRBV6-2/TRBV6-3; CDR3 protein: CASSKFSGASTDTQYF
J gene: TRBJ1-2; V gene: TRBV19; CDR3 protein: CASSTRGGGYGYTF
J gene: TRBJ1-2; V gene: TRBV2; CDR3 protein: CASTKGQGRVGYTF
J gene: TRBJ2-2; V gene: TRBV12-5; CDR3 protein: CASGFASGGAPGELFF
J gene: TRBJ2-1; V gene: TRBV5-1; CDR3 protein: CASSPPGAYNEQFF
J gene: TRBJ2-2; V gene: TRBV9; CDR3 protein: CASRRTGGMAGELFF
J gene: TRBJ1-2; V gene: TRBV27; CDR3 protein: CASRSISAGGDYGYTF
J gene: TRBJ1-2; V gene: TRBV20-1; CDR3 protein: CSAGVEDGYTF
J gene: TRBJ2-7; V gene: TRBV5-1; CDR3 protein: CASSPGTGVSYEQYF
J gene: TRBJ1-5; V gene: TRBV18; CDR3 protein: CASSPRDGNQPQHF
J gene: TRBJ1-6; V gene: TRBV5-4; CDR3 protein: CASSLWGDEYYNSPLHF
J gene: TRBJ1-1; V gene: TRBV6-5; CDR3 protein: CASSYLGQANTEAFF
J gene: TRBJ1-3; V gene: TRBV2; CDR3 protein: CASSGGTAGNTIYF
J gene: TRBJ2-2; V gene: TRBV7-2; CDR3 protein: CASSFSGGANTGELFF
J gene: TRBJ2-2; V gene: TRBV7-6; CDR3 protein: CASSFFSGGENTGELFF
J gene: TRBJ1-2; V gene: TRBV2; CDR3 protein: CASSEGGQGLGYGYTF
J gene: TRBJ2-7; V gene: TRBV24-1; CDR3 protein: CATSDPPGYEQYF
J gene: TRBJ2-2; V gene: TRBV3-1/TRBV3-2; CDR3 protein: CASSQDGHGGGGYTGELFF
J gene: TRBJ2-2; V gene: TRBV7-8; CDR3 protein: CASSGYGQGGTGELFF
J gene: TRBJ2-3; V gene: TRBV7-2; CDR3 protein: CASSPSGGVVDTQYF